This paragraph covers one T cell receptor (beta chain) sequence. Its antigen is as yet unknown. From blood CD8+ and CD4+ T cells, the TCR beta chain was sequenced. Random-hexamer reverse transcription was applied to roughly 0.5 to 1 ug RNA. An immunoSEQ multiplex PCR generated amplified TCR beta CDR3 products spanning 54 Vbeta and 13 Jbeta. TCRdb reprocessed the immunoSEQ multiplex PCR reads with MiXCR, giving one entry per CDR3 protein. This sample has some 240,000 distinct CDR3 sequences, with about 96% found just once. V was pared by 2 bases and J by 2 bases, with 1 base of the junction left unmatched. This CDR3 has 13 amino acids. The germline V gene encodes CDR1 GTSNPN and CDR2 SVGIG (reference sequence). This sample is drawn from a study of CD8 T cells in Susac syndrome. Study results and limitations: The study admitted that it had a relatively small number of individuals in its TCR sequencing and HLA analysis. Clonal expansion was missing from Susac syndrome CD4+ T cell repertoires.

Sequenced input: CD4+ T cells from PBMCs. This clonotype was sampled from a human donor with Susac syndrome. J is TRBJ2-7 and V is TRBV30, with TRBD1 matching 9 bases. In nucleotides, the CDR3 is TGTGCCTGGAGTCGACAGGGGGCCTACGAGCAGTACTTC. Its translation is CAWSRQGAYEQYF.